The sequence of this TCR beta chain was determined in a study of T cell changes during pregnancy in multiple sclerosis. Clones were sequenced by immunoSEQ multiplex PCR, and TCRdb holds only the in-frame ones, with some missing. The table includes 60,000 to 90,000 clones, more than 85% detected once. A single count supports this clone. The CDR3 runs 15 residues. Looked up from germline, CDR1 is MNHEY and CDR2 is SVGAGI. With V trimmed by 6 bases and J by 4 bases, 12 bases remained unmatched. This sequence originates from a female donor in good health, enrolled as a control in a pregnancy study. The input for sequencing was peripheral blood, taken after pregnancy. This chain links TRBV6-5 with TRBJ2-7; 7 bases agree with TRBD1. CDR3 loop: CASRARTGLEYEQYF. The CDR3 bases are TGTGCCAGCAGAGCCAGGACAGGACTCGAGTACGAGCAGTACTTC.